These 13 T cell receptor beta chains were sequenced from one sample in a study of blood T cell repertoires in COVID-19. Assay used: immunoSEQ multiplex PCR; TCRdb lists only in-frame clones, some missing. The sample lists some 530,000 clones, about 85% seen once, with approximately 8% in the top ten. The specimen sequenced was PBMCs or T cells enriched from blood (not recorded which). The receptors were sampled from a woman aged 55-70 years who had recovered from COVID-19.

The chain couples TRBV6-5 to TRBJ2-3; no firm D call. The V end was cut by 4 bases, the J end by 6 bases, with 17 bases between. Germline CDR1 and CDR2: MNHEY and SVGAGI. The CDR3 sequence is 15 residues long. CDR3 DNA: TGTGCCAGCAGTTTCAGTGACCGGGTAGTGGATACGCAGTATTTT. Translation: CASSFSDRVVDTQYF.

The rearrangement joins TRBV15 to TRBJ1-3; 7 bases agree with TRBD1. V lost 1 base to trimming and J lost 10 bases; unmatched junction nucleotides: 4. Germline V gene sequence: CDR1 LNHNV, CDR2 YYDKDF (reference sequence). The CDR3 is 13 residues long. The CDR3 region is CATSRGQGNTIYF. In DNA form, the CDR3 reads TGTGCCACCAGCAGAGGACAGGGTAATACCATATATTTT.

V and J are TRBV14 and TRBJ2-7; no clear D gene. CDR1 and CDR2 from the germline V gene are SGHDN and FVKESK. Trimming took off 1 base at V and 0 bases at J, with 13 bases between the two ends. The length of the CDR3 is 16 residues. The CDR3 loop reads CASSQGARKYSYEQYF. The CDR3 bases are TGTGCCAGCAGCCAAGGGGCAAGGAAATACTCCTACGAGCAGTACTTC.

The genes are TRBV12-3 or TRBV12-4 and TRBJ1-1; D is unclear. The CDR3 has 11 residues. The V gene lost 4 bases and the J gene lost 9 bases, with 9 bases spanning the gap. The CDR3 sequence: CASSSLAKAFF. The CDR3, as DNA: TGTGCCAGCAGTTCCTTAGCTAAAGCTTTCTTT.

This chain uses TRBV19 with TRBJ1-2; no clear D. The V gene's germline CDR1 is LNHDA and CDR2 SQIVND (reference sequence). Trimming stripped 8 bases from V and 4 bases from J, with 11 bases between. The CDR3 is made up of 12 amino acids. This CDR3 is CASRTHSYGYTF. The CDR3, as DNA: TGTGCCAGTCGGACTCACAGCTATGGCTACACCTTC.

J is TRBJ2-3 and V is TRBV24-1; 7 bases are shared with TRBD2. The CDR3 extends over 17 amino acids. Losses at the gene ends were 4 bases for V and 7 bases for J; bases not matched to a gene: 16. CDR1 and CDR2 (germline): KGHDR, SFDVKD. The CDR3 sequence: CATSDRASARGVYTQYF. CDR3 DNA: TGTGCCACCAGTGACCGAGCCTCCGCACGGGGGGTTTATACGCAGTATTTT.

The rearrangement joins TRBV9 to TRBJ2-3, with 7 bases fitting TRBD1. This CDR3 contains 13 residues. Germline V lookup: CDR1 SGDLS, CDR2 YYNGEE. The V and J ends lost 4 bases and 3 bases, in that order; junction bases with no gene match: 2. CDR3 nucleotides: TGTGCCAGCAGCATACAGGGGACAGATACGCAGTATTTT. This gives the protein CASSIQGTDTQYF. Full variable domain (remainder filled in from reference TRBV9 and TRBJ2-3): DSGVTQTPKHLITATGQRVTLRCSPRSGDLSVYWYQQSLDQGLQFLIQYYNGEERAKGNILERFSAQQFPDLHSELNLSSLELGDSALYFCASSIQGTDTQYFGPGTRLTVL.

J is TRBJ2-5 and V is TRBV24-1; D is possibly TRBD2 (7 bases). V was cut by 2 bases and J by 3 bases, with 12 bases left in between. The CDR3 extends over 15 amino acids. From germline, CDR1 is KGHDR and CDR2 SFDVKD. CDR3 region: CATSDSRGPKETQYF. The DNA of the CDR3 is TGTGCCACCAGTGATTCGCGGGGGCCTAAAGAGACCCAGTACTTC.

CDR3 sequence (DNA): TGTGCCACAAAACACTACAGGGGAGACTATGGCTACACCTTC. Amino acid sequence: CATKHYRGDYGYTF. This chain links TRBV6-5 with TRBJ1-2; TRBD1 matches at 7 bases. Germline CDR1 MNHEY, CDR2 SVGAGI. CDR3 length: 14 residues. V gave up 10 bases and J gave up 3 bases; unmatched junction bases: 11.

The V call is TRBV9, the J call TRBJ1-2, with D unresolved. This CDR3 is 14 amino acids long. Deletions cut 4 bases from V and 4 bases from J, with 14 bases between. The germline V gene has CDR1 SGDLS and CDR2 YYNGEE. The CDR3 loop reads CASSPVLGSYGYTF. DNA of the CDR3: TGTGCCAGCAGCCCCGTCCTAGGGAGCTATGGCTACACCTTC.

The chain combines TRBV30 with TRBJ1-5; a weak D match, TRBD1 (5 bases). With 4 bases removed from V and 4 bases from J, the gap between germline ends came to 11 bases. CDR1 and CDR2 from the germline V gene are GTSNPN and SVGIG (reference sequence). CDR3 size: 13 residues. The DNA for the CDR3 is TGTGCCTGGAATGGGGGGTTTAATCAGCCCCAGCATTTT. It codes for CAWNGGFNQPQHF.

The V call is TRBV6-4, the J call TRBJ1-5; no clear D. The CDR3 extends over 15 amino acids. V lost 8 bases, J lost 0 bases, and 14 bases lay in between. Per the germline V gene, CDR1 is MRHNA and CDR2 is SNTAGT. The CDR3 bases are TGTGCCAGCCCCCGAATACCCTATAGCAATCAGCCCCAGCATTTT. Amino acid sequence: CASPRIPYSNQPQHF.

The J gene is TRBJ2-7, the V gene TRBV7-9; D is possibly TRBD2 (7 bases). The CDR3 is made up of 11 amino acids. Between the trimmed V and J ends, which lost 4 bases and 12 bases, there was a span of 13 bases. The germline gives CDR1 SEHNR, CDR2 FQNEAQ (reference sequence). CDR3 protein: CASSSTGRGYF. For the CDR3, the DNA is TGTGCCAGCAGCTCTACAGGGAGGGGGTACTTC.